These 18 T cell receptor beta chains were sequenced from one sample in a study of cytomegalovirus exposure and HLA in healthy donors. The PCR made use of 60 Vbeta and 13 Jbeta primers. TCRdb's table, derived via immunoSEQ multiplex PCR, lists solely in-frame clones and lacks some. The table records about 180,000 clones, less than 90% of them present only once. The sequencing input was PBMCs. Every receptor here comes from a boy between 2 and 10 years old in good health and CMV-seronegative.

The genes are TRBV7-9 and TRBJ1-2, with D unresolved. Germline V gives CDR1 SEHNR, CDR2 FQNEAQ (reference sequence). V dropped 0 bases and J dropped 6 bases, with 11 bases sitting between them. CDR3 length: 14 residues. The CDR3 is CASSLALSVNGYTF. The CDR3 DNA reads as TGTGCCAGCAGCTTAGCGCTGTCAGTCAATGGCTACACCTTC.

This clone has just a few counts. The chain recombines TRBV2 with TRBJ1-1, with D uncertain. Trimming removed 8 bases from V and 4 bases from J, with 11 bases in between. Germline V gene sequence: CDR1 SNHLY, CDR2 FYNNEI. The CDR3 contains 12 residues. The CDR3 protein is CASLGRGTEAFF. The CDR3 nucleotides read TGTGCCAGCCTCGGTCGGGGCACTGAAGCTTTCTTT.

The chain is built from TRBV19 and TRBJ1-5; 8 bases line up with TRBD1. The CDR3 totals 14 residues. In germline, CDR1 is LNHDA, CDR2 SQIVND (reference sequence). J was trimmed by 5 bases and V by 5 bases; bases with no gene match: 5. In DNA form, the CDR3 reads TGTGCCAGTAGTGTTGAGACAGGGGATCAGCCCCAGCATTTT. This sequence encodes CASSVETGDQPQHF.

The chain recombines TRBV28 with TRBJ2-7; the match to TRBD2 covers 8 bases. The CDR3 contains 14 residues. The germline gives CDR1 MDHEN, CDR2 SYDVKM. J lost 1 base, V lost 8 bases, and 7 bases had no gene match. DNA for the CDR3: TGTGCCAGCGACAGCGGGAGTAGTTCCTACGAGCAGTACTTC. Its translation is CASDSGSSSYEQYF.

The chain uses TRBV6-5 and TRBJ2-1; TRBD1 matches 10 bases. This CDR3 has 15 residues. Germline CDR1 is MNHEY and CDR2 is SVGAGI. V shed 5 bases, J shed 6 bases, and the junction held 7 bases outside the gene matches. The CDR3 protein is CASSAGTGVGNEQFF. DNA of the CDR3: TGTGCCAGCAGTGCCGGGACAGGGGTTGGCAATGAGCAGTTCTTC.

CDR3 in amino acids: CASTFTYGDEQFF. CDR3 in DNA: TGTGCCAGCACGTTTACGTACGGGGATGAGCAGTTCTTC. This chain links TRBV6-5 with TRBJ2-1; perhaps TRBD2 as D (5 bases). The V and J ends lost 7 bases and 8 bases respectively, with 15 bases between them. The germline V gene has CDR1 MNHEY and CDR2 SVGAGI. The length of the CDR3 is 13 residues.

This clone was recorded a few times. The chain employs TRBV5-4 and TRBJ1-1, with a possible D match to TRBD1 (6 bases). CDR3 length: 15 amino acids. Germline values: CDR1 SGHNT, CDR2 YYREEE (reference sequence). The V end was cut by 4 bases, the J end by 5 bases, with 18 bases between. CDR3 in amino acids: CASSPDQGRWTEAFF. CDR3 in DNA: TGTGCCAGCAGCCCCGATCAGGGGAGATGGACTGAAGCTTTCTTT.

This chain uses TRBV7-9 with TRBJ2-3, with D possibly being TRBD2 (5 bases). The CDR3 totals 16 residues. V lost 6 bases to trimming and J lost 5 bases, with 21 bases between them. Per the germline V gene, CDR1 is SEHNR and CDR2 is FQNEAQ (reference sequence). As DNA, the CDR3 is TGTGCCAGCAGATCAGGCTTGGGAAATCGGGGAGATACGCAGTATTTT. This codes for CASRSGLGNRGDTQYF.

V is TRBV7-2 and J is TRBJ2-3; TRBD1 matches at 8 bases. The CDR3 is made up of 15 amino acids. The V segment lost 5 bases and the J segment 2 bases; nucleotides outside the gene matches: 6. Germline CDR1 is SGHTA and CDR2 is FQGNSA. CDR3: CASSPGQGYTDTQYF. For the CDR3, the DNA is TGTGCCAGCAGCCCCGGACAGGGTTACACAGATACGCAGTATTTT.

This chain links TRBV7-2 with TRBJ1-1; 7 bases agree with TRBD1. The germline gives CDR1 SGHTA, CDR2 FQGNSA. V lost 2 bases, J lost 14 bases, and 8 bases stayed unmatched. The CDR3 sequence is 12 residues long. The CDR3 protein is CASSLPNAGGFF. The CDR3 nucleotides read TGTGCCAGCAGCTTACCTAATGCAGGGGGATTCTTT.

The chain is built from TRBV10-3 and TRBJ2-3; 7 nucleotides agree with TRBD2. Germline V CDR1 and CDR2: ENHRY, SYGVKD. The J segment lost 9 bases and the V segment lost 0 bases, leaving 3 bases of the junction unmatched. The CDR3 has 13 amino acids. In nucleotides, the CDR3 is TGTGCCATCAGTGAGTCGGGGGGGAGGACGCAGTATTTT. Protein sequence: CAISESGGRTQYF.

This chain joins TRBV5-5 and TRBJ1-4, with 7 bases aligning to TRBD1. V lost 4 bases, J lost 3 bases, and 6 bases stayed unmatched. Germline V gene lookup returns CDR1 SGHKS and CDR2 YYEKEE (reference sequence). The CDR3 has 15 amino acids. For the CDR3, the DNA is TGTGCCAGCAGCGGCACCGGGACAGCTAATGAAAAACTGTTTTTT. This translates into CASSGTGTANEKLFF.

The gene calls are TRBV5-1 and TRBJ1-1; a weak D match, TRBD1 (6 bases). V was clipped by 2 bases and J by 0 bases, with 14 bases between them. Germline CDR1 SGHRS, CDR2 YFSETQ. CDR3 length: 16 amino acids. The DNA of the CDR3 is TGCGCCAGCAGCTTCAGGGGCGGTATAATGAACACTGAAGCTTTCTTT. Protein sequence: CASSFRGGIMNTEAFF. Variable domain in full (rest from reference TRBV5-1 and TRBJ1-1): KAGVTQTPRYLIKTRGQQVTLSCSPISGHRSVSWYQQTPGQGLQFLFEYFSETQRNKGNFPGRFSGRQFSNSRSEMNVSTLELGDSALYLCASSFRGGIMNTEAFFGQGTRLTVV.

The V call is TRBV20-1, the J call TRBJ2-3; no clear D. V dropped 2 bases and J dropped 10 bases, with 10 bases sitting between them. The length of the CDR3 is 11 residues. CDR1 is DFQATT, CDR2 SNEGSKA, per germline (reference sequence). CDR3 coding DNA: TGCAGTGCTAGAACCGAGTTGCCGCAGTATTTT. This encodes CSARTELPQYF.

About this clone: Other DNA sequences in this sample translate to the same CDR3. The rearrangement uses TRBV28 and TRBJ2-3, with TRBD2 identical over 9 bases. The V segment lost 6 bases and the J segment 1 base; nucleotides outside the gene matches: 2. Germline assignment: CDR1 MDHEN and CDR2 SYDVKM. The CDR3 consists of 14 residues. CDR3 loop: CASSRTSGTDTQYF. As DNA, the CDR3 is TGTGCCAGCAGCCGGACTAGCGGCACAGATACGCAGTATTTT.

The chain employs TRBV7-6 and TRBJ2-5; 8 nucleotides agree with TRBD1. The CDR3 has 19 residues. V gave up 5 bases and J gave up 2 bases; unmatched junction bases: 19. From germline, CDR1 is SGHVS and CDR2 FNYEAQ. The CDR3 region is CASSKGTGPRLREQETQYF. As DNA, the CDR3 is TGTGCCAGCAGCAAAGGGACAGGCCCCCGCCTCCGTGAACAAGAGACCCAGTACTTC.

The CDR3, as DNA: TGCACCAGCAGCCACCGGGACAGGGGAAAGCGAAAGCGTGGCTACACCTTC. Residues: CTSSHRDRGKRKRGYTF. This chain uses TRBV1 with TRBJ1-2; the table's D call of TRBD1 was not tested on the DNA. TRBV1 is a pseudogene. The CDR3 runs to 17 residues.

The V gene is TRBV19, the J gene TRBJ2-1; 8 positions match TRBD1. CDR1 and CDR2 (germline): LNHDA, SQIVND (reference sequence). The length of the CDR3 is 13 residues. The V and J ends lost 5 bases and 6 bases, in that order; junction bases with no gene match: 3. CDR3 sequence (DNA): TGTGCCAGTAGTGACAGGGGCAGCAATGAGCAGTTCTTC. This codes for CASSDRGSNEQFF.